These 12 T cell receptor beta chains came from one sample sequenced in a study of metastatic and nonmetastatic thyroid tumors. No patient had received any treatment before thyroid surgery. TCRdb reprocessed the PCR reads using MiXCR. Of some 29,000 clones detected, about 15% appear once; the ten largest clones hold roughly 4.2%. Sequenced sample: blood. The receptors were sampled from a female donor with papillary thyroid cancer or a benign thyroid nodule (not recorded which). Some clones in this sample may be carry-over from other donors' samples.

This clone was recorded at least ten times. A much larger clone lies a single base off, so this may be a read error. In the same sample, other DNA sequences code for this CDR3. V is TRBV24-1 and J is TRBJ2-5; D is possibly TRBD1 (7 bases). The CDR3 has 13 amino acids. V lost 6 bases and J lost 2, with 9 bases in between. The germline V gene encodes CDR1 KGHDR and CDR2 SFDVKD. CDR3 residues: CATSPGGQETQYF. For the CDR3, the DNA is TGTGCCACCAGTCCAGGGGGGCAAGAGACCCAGTACTTC.

This clone was seen at least ten times. The V and J genes are TRBV6-1 and TRBJ1-2; tentatively, D is TRBD1 (5 bases). The CDR3 sequence is 16 residues long. Trimming cost V 6 bases and J 0 bases, with 17 bases left between them. Germline V lookup: CDR1 MNHNS, CDR2 SASEGT. The CDR3 is CASSLNPRQSNYGYTF. DNA for the CDR3: TGTGCCAGCAGCCTGAACCCGAGACAGTCTAACTATGGCTACACCTTC.

The sample holds many counts of this clone. The chain combines TRBV7-9 with TRBJ1-1, with D possibly TRBD1 on 6 matching bases. Trimming removed 5 bases from V and 0 bases from J, with 13 bases in between. The length of the CDR3 is 15 residues. The V gene's germline CDR1 is SEHNR and CDR2 FQNEAQ (reference sequence). The CDR3 protein is CASSPRTDLNTEAFF. In nucleotides, the CDR3 is TGTGCCAGCAGCCCCCGGACAGACCTGAACACTGAAGCTTTCTTT.

Note on this clone: Germline is not matched at one junction end, which may reflect a read error. The V call is TRBV6-2 or TRBV6-3, the J call TRBJ2-1; D is unclear. CDR1 and CDR2 from the germline V gene are MNHEY and SVGEGT. CDR3 length equals 15 residues. The CDR3 region is CASIYVPGRFHERFF. The CDR3 DNA sequence: TGTGCCAGCATTTACGTTCCGGGTAGGTTCCATGAGCGGTTCTTC.

This clone is labeled medium-sized. The CDR3 sequence: CASSFAAHGTEAFF. The DNA of the CDR3 is TGTGCCAGCAGCTTCGCAGCGCATGGGACTGAAGCTTTCTTT. The V and J genes are TRBV13 and TRBJ1-1; D remains ambiguous. Germline lookup yields CDR1 PRHDT and CDR2 FYEKMQ (reference sequence). Trimming removed 3 bases at V and 5 bases at J, with 13 bases between. The CDR3 covers 14 residues.

In this sample, this clone is medium-sized. This sequence joins TRBV6-1 and TRBJ2-7; 8 bases map to TRBD1. V lost 8 bases to trimming and J lost 5 bases; unmatched junction nucleotides: 5. This CDR3 has 12 amino acids. Germline CDR1 is MNHNS and CDR2 is SASEGT. Here the CDR3 reads CASSDRVNEQYF. The CDR3 coding sequence is TGTGCCAGCTCGGACAGGGTAAACGAGCAGTACTTC.

On this clone: The junction and the germline gene differ at one end; a read error may be behind it. The chain combines TRBV28 with TRBJ2-1; D call uncertain. The CDR3 has 15 amino acids. Per the germline V gene, CDR1 is MDHEN and CDR2 is SYDVKM. CDR3 in amino acids: CASTEFTSSYNDQFF. Here the CDR3 DNA reads TGTGCCAGCACCGAATTCACAAGCTCCTACAATGATCAGTTCTTC.

This clone was observed at least ten times. The chain links TRBV2 to TRBJ1-4, with D possibly being TRBD1 (5 bases). CDR1 is SNHLY and CDR2 is FYNNEI in the germline V gene. Trimming left V 0 bases short and J 10 bases short, with 18 bases between. The CDR3 spans 16 residues. This chain's CDR3 is CASSEALRGISGKLFF. DNA for the CDR3: TGTGCCAGCAGTGAAGCGCTTCGGGGGATTAGCGGAAAACTGTTTTTT.

This clone turned up a few times. J is TRBJ2-7 and V is TRBV6-1; D perhaps matches TRBD1 (6 bases). CDR3 size: 14 residues. Looked up from germline, CDR1 is MNHNS and CDR2 is SASEGT. The V and J ends lost 7 bases and 6 bases respectively, with 19 bases between them. The CDR3 nucleotides read TGTGCCAGCATAAAACAGGGAATTTTCAGCGAGCAGTACTTC. Residues: CASIKQGIFSEQYF.

The chain joins TRBV5-1 to TRBJ2-7, with a tentative D call TRBD2 (5 bases). Germline V CDR1 and CDR2: SGHRS, YFSETQ. This CDR3 is built from 14 residues. Trimming took off 6 bases at V and 4 bases at J, with 17 bases between the two ends. The CDR3 region is CASKAWTALYEQYV. In DNA, the CDR3 is TGCGCCAGCAAAGCGTGGACTGCTCTTTACGAGCAGTACGTC.

This clone came up a few times. The V call is TRBV2, the J call TRBJ1-3; possible D gene TRBD1, 6 bases. Trimming removed 7 bases from V and 0 bases from J, with 13 bases in between. The CDR3 runs 15 residues. The germline V gene encodes CDR1 SNHLY and CDR2 FYNNEI. DNA for the CDR3: TGTGCCAGCACTCCCGACAGGTGCTCTGGAAACACCATATATTTT. Protein product: CASTPDRCSGNTIYF.

This clone occurred many times. This chain joins TRBV7-9 and TRBJ2-1; the D gene is possibly TRBD2 (5 bases). CDR3 size: 15 residues. The ends were cut back, 3 bases at V and 14 bases at J, with 23 bases in the middle. CDR1 is SEHNR and CDR2 is FQNEAQ in the germline V gene (reference sequence). The DNA of the CDR3 is TGTGCCAGCAGCTTGGGTCTGACGGCGTGGGAGTGGGAGTTCTTC. Protein sequence: CASSLGLTAWEWEFF.